This entry lists 27 T cell receptor beta chains sequenced from one sample in a study of Graves' ophthalmopathy and Graves' hyperthyroidism. Amplification of the TCR beta CDR3 regions used RNA transcripts (as template). First-round RT-PCR with HTBI primers preceded a second-round multiplex PCR. TCRdb reprocessed the multiplex PCR reads with MiXCR, giving one entry per CDR3 protein. Counted here are over 150,000 distinct CDR3 sequences, roughly 37% occurring once; the ten biggest clones make up approximately 5.5%. Input material: peripheral blood. These TCRs come from a woman between 40 and 50 years old with Graves' ophthalmopathy.

The table lists this clonotype with many counts. The chain employs TRBV6-5 and TRBJ1-1, with D unclear. Trimming took off 4 bases at V and 2 bases at J, with 5 bases between the two ends. The length of the CDR3 is 12 residues. Germline V gives CDR1 MNHEY, CDR2 SVGAGI. Here the CDR3 reads CASSFHNTEAFF. Here the CDR3 DNA reads TGTGCCAGCAGTTTCCATAACACTGAAGCTTTCTTT.

This clonotype came up a few times. The genes are TRBV11-2 and TRBJ1-6; 7 bases align to TRBD1. Germline trimming cut 4 bases from V and 0 bases from J; bases unmatched to any gene: 3. CDR1 and CDR2 (germline): SGHAT, FQNNGV. The CDR3 length is 16 residues. The CDR3 loop is CASSSRGSSYNSPLHF. The CDR3 DNA follows: TGTGCCAGCAGCTCCAGGGGGAGCTCCTATAATTCACCCCTCCACTTT. The full variable domain, rest sourced from reference TRBV11-2 and TRBJ1-6, is EAGVAQSPRYKIIEKRQSVAFWCNPISGHATLYWYQQILGQGPKLLIQFQNNGVVDDSQLPKDRFSAERLKGVDSTLKIQPAKLEDSAVYLCASSSRGSSYNSPLHFGNGTRLTVT.

This clonotype was observed once. The rearrangement joins TRBV7-9 to TRBJ2-5; D gene uncertain. Germline CDR1 and CDR2: SEHNR and FQNEAQ (reference sequence). The CDR3 length is 14 residues. Trimming stripped 5 bases from V and 5 bases from J, with 15 bases between. DNA for the CDR3: TGTGCCAGCAGCCCCTACTTGTCCGGGGAGACCCAGTACTTC. Translating gives CASSPYLSGETQYF. The variable domain in full, with the rest retrieved from reference TRBV7-9 and TRBJ2-5, is DTGVSQNPRHKITKRGQNVTFRCDPISEHNRLYWYRQTLGQGPEFLTYFQNEAQLEKSRLLSDRFSAERPKGSFSTLEIQRTEQGDSAMYLCASSPYLSGETQYFGPGTRLLVL.

The chain uses TRBV18 and TRBJ1-5; D is unclear. From germline, CDR1 is KGHSH and CDR2 LQKENI. The CDR3 runs 15 residues. V dropped 4 bases and J dropped 5 bases, with 15 bases sitting between them. Here the CDR3 DNA reads TGTGCCAGCTCACGGGCGATCCTCGGTGATCAGCCCCAGCATTTT. This translates into CASSRAILGDQPQHF.

This chain connects TRBV6-5 to TRBJ1-2, with TRBD1 matching over 7 bases. CDR1 MNHEY and CDR2 SVGAGI come from the germline V gene. With 4 bases clipped from V and 4 bases from J, the junction kept 6 bases outside the gene matches. This CDR3 has 14 residues. The CDR3 bases are TGTGCCAGCAGTTCCCGGGACAGCTCCTATGGCTACACCTTC. The encoded protein is CASSSRDSSYGYTF.

This clonotype was seen repeatedly, ten times or more. The chain is built from TRBV29-1 and TRBJ2-2, with TRBD2 matching 7 bases. Germline assignment: CDR1 SQVTM and CDR2 ANQGSEA. The J segment lost 0 bases and the V segment lost 7 bases, leaving 2 bases of the junction unmatched. The CDR3 runs 13 residues. The CDR3: CSGAGPNTGELFF. CDR3 in DNA: TGCAGCGGAGCGGGGCCGAACACCGGGGAGCTGTTTTTT.

The genes are TRBV5-1 and TRBJ1-3, with D possibly being TRBD1 (6 bases). CDR1 and CDR2 from the germline V gene are SGHRS and YFSETQ. Trimming took 4 bases from V and 6 from J, leaving 17 bases between them. The CDR3 is made up of 15 amino acids. The chain's CDR3 is CASSRPGHGSNTIYF. The CDR3 coding sequence is TGCGCCAGCAGCCGACCGGGACACGGGTCAAACACCATATATTTT.

This clonotype was picked up many times. V and J are TRBV20-1 and TRBJ1-2; the D is unclear. Germline loops: CDR1 DFQATT, CDR2 SNEGSKA (reference sequence). This CDR3 comprises 11 residues. V dropped 6 bases and J dropped 9 bases, with 14 bases sitting between them. The CDR3 region is CSAERGDRYTF. DNA of the CDR3: TGCAGTGCGGAACGGGGTGATCGCTACACCTTC.

The chain is built from TRBV7-8 and TRBJ2-3; D is possibly TRBD2 (5 bases). This CDR3 comprises 13 residues. V lost 5 bases, J lost 0 bases, and 6 bases lay in between. Per germline, CDR1 SGHVS and CDR2 FQNEAQ. CDR3 coding DNA: TGTGCCAGCAGCCCGGGGAGCACAGATACGCAGTATTTT. Encoded protein: CASSPGSTDTQYF. Complete variable domain (other parts from reference TRBV7-8 and TRBJ2-3): GAGVSQSPRYKVAKRGQDVALRCDPISGHVSLFWYQQALGQGPEFLTYFQNEAQLDKSGLPSDRFFAERPEGSVSTLKIQRTQQEDSAVYLCASSPGSTDTQYFGPGTRLTVL.

This clonotype occurred many times. This chain links TRBV2 with TRBJ1-5; possibly TRBD1 for D (6 bases). V was trimmed by 5 bases and J by 1 base, leaving 12 bases between them. CDR1 and CDR2 from the germline V gene are SNHLY and FYNNEI. CDR3 size: 15 residues. In DNA, the CDR3 is TGTGCCAGCAGTTCTGGACAGTCCAGCAATCAGCCCCAGCATTTT. This encodes CASSSGQSSNQPQHF.

This clonotype was detected ten times or more. This chain links TRBV11-2 with TRBJ2-7, with 10 bases that match TRBD2. The CDR3 totals 14 residues. Losses at the gene ends were 2 bases for V and 2 bases for J; bases not matched to a gene: 0. Germline assignment: CDR1 SGHAT and CDR2 FQNNGV. Written as DNA, the CDR3 is TGTGCCAGCAGCTTAAGCGGGGGGGCCTACGAGCAGTACTTC. This translates into CASSLSGGAYEQYF.

This clonotype has ten or more counts. The genes are TRBV9 and TRBJ1-6; D may be TRBD1 (6 bases). Germline V gene lookup returns CDR1 SGDLS and CDR2 YYNGEE. The CDR3 loop spans 15 amino acids. V gave up 4 bases and J gave up 8 bases, with 16 bases separating them. CDR3 region: CASSIKQGFDSPLHF. For the CDR3, the DNA is TGTGCCAGCAGCATTAAACAGGGTTTCGATTCACCCCTCCACTTT.

This clonotype was recorded many times. The V call is TRBV28, the J call TRBJ2-7; D might be TRBD1 (7 bases). This CDR3 is built from 16 residues. Germline values: CDR1 MDHEN, CDR2 SYDVKM. V dropped 6 bases and J dropped 4 bases, with 22 bases sitting between them. The CDR3 spells CASSVRGVGSGYEQYF. DNA of the CDR3: TGTGCCAGCAGCGTCAGGGGGGTCGGGAGCGGGTACGAGCAGTACTTC.

This clonotype was detected ten times or more. The chain is built from TRBV18 and TRBJ1-5, with D tentatively TRBD1 (6 bases). V lost 3 bases to trimming and J lost 1 base, with 10 bases between them. From germline, CDR1 is KGHSH and CDR2 LQKENI. This CDR3 is 15 amino acids long. CDR3 DNA sequence: TGTGCCAGCTCACCCCCAGGGGCAAGCAATCAGCCCCAGCATTTT. It specifies CASSPPGASNQPQHF.

J is TRBJ2-7 and V is TRBV30, with 14 bases aligning to TRBD2. The trim removed 1 base at V and 5 bases at J, leaving 1 base unmatched. Germline CDR1 is GTSNPN and CDR2 is SVGIG (reference sequence). This CDR3 has 14 residues. The CDR3 spells CAWSEGLAGDEQYF. The CDR3 nucleotides read TGTGCCTGGAGTGAGGGACTAGCGGGAGACGAGCAGTACTTC.

This clonotype was detected ten times or more. In nucleotides, the CDR3 is TGTGCCACCAGTGATTTGGGCAGCTCTAACTATGGCTACACCTTC. The encoded protein is CATSDLGSSNYGYTF. The J gene is TRBJ1-2, the V gene TRBV24-1; D remains ambiguous. Germline V CDR1 and CDR2: KGHDR, SFDVKD. The CDR3 length is 15 residues. V was cut by 0 bases and J by 0 bases, with 7 bases left in between.

In its sample, this clonotype was seen many times. The J gene is TRBJ1-2, the V gene TRBV15; D uncertain. The germline V gene has CDR1 LNHNV and CDR2 YYDKDF (reference sequence). The CDR3 covers 15 residues. V was pared by 0 bases and J by 5 bases, with 13 bases between. The CDR3 protein is CATSREGESGYGYTF. DNA of the CDR3: TGTGCCACCAGCAGAGAGGGTGAATCCGGGTATGGCTACACCTTC.

This clonotype was counted ten times or more. The V gene is TRBV19, the J gene TRBJ1-1; 8 bases are shared with TRBD1. This CDR3 has 16 residues. CDR1 and CDR2 from the germline V gene are LNHDA and SQIVND (reference sequence). J was trimmed by 1 base and V by 2 bases; bases with no gene match: 6. The CDR3 is CASSIYPQGANTEAFF. CDR3 nucleotides: TGTGCCAGTAGTATATACCCCCAGGGGGCGAACACTGAAGCTTTCTTT.

The chain combines TRBV11-2 with TRBJ2-5; D remains unclear. The CDR3 has 11 amino acids. The V end was cut by 0 bases, the J end by 9 bases, with 5 bases between. Per germline, CDR1 SGHAT and CDR2 FQNNGV. CDR3: CASSLEVAQYF. Here the CDR3 DNA reads TGTGCCAGCAGCTTAGAGGTGGCCCAGTACTTC.

This clonotype appeared once. A junction end diverges from the germline sequence, so it may reflect a read error. J is TRBJ2-7 and V is TRBV6-1; 7 bases align to TRBD2. The CDR3 length is 13 residues. Germline V gives CDR1 MNHNS, CDR2 SASEGT. For the CDR3, the DNA is TGTGCCAGCATGGGGAGGGACCACCACGAGCGGTACTTC. Its protein product is CASMGRDHHERYF.

The V and J genes are TRBV12-3 or TRBV12-4 and TRBJ1-2; D is possibly TRBD1 (6 bases). The V and J ends lost 5 bases and 3 bases respectively, with 13 bases between them. The CDR3 covers 14 residues. CDR3 residues: CASSQQGSDYGYTF. The CDR3 nucleotides read TGTGCCAGCAGTCAACAGGGAAGTGACTATGGCTACACCTTC.

CDR3 sequence reads: CATSRELGTGGDEQYF. The CDR3 DNA reads as TGTGCCACCAGCAGAGAACTCGGGACAGGGGGTGACGAGCAGTACTTC. The J gene is TRBJ2-7, the V gene TRBV15; 11 nucleotides line up with TRBD1. The V and J ends lost 0 bases and 5 bases, in that order; junction bases with no gene match: 6. CDR1 is LNHNV and CDR2 is YYDKDF in the germline V gene (reference sequence). The CDR3 is made up of 16 amino acids.

This clonotype was observed at least ten times. This sequence joins TRBV28 and TRBJ1-5; 7 nucleotides align to TRBD1. The CDR3 runs 14 residues. Germline V gene data show CDR1 as MDHEN and CDR2 as SYDVKM. V lost 6 bases and J lost 9; bases outside the gene matches: 11. The CDR3 protein is CASRRDRDPGPQHF. In nucleotides, the CDR3 is TGTGCCAGCAGGCGAGACAGGGACCCAGGGCCCCAGCATTTT.

V gene TRBV10-3 combines with J gene TRBJ1-5, with 9 bases that match TRBD1. Looked up from germline, CDR1 is ENHRY and CDR2 is SYGVKD. V gave up 5 bases and J gave up 2 bases; unmatched junction bases: 4. The CDR3 contains 15 residues. The CDR3 loop reads CAISQTGGGNQPQHF. CDR3 sequence (DNA): TGTGCCATCAGTCAGACAGGGGGGGGCAATCAGCCCCAGCATTTT.

In this sample, this clonotype turned up many times. The chain links TRBV6-5 to TRBJ1-2, with 7 bases lining up with TRBD1. There are 13 residues in the CDR3. The germline V gene has CDR1 MNHEY and CDR2 SVGAGI. V gave up 5 bases and J gave up 8 bases; unmatched junction bases: 8. The CDR3 protein is CASSHGPGQGYTF. CDR3 bases: TGTGCCAGCAGTCACGGCCCGGGACAGGGCTACACCTTC.

The sample holds a few counts of this clonotype. The chain couples TRBV7-2 to TRBJ1-2; 7 bases match TRBD1. The CDR3 extends over 15 amino acids. CDR1 SGHTA and CDR2 FQGNSA come from the germline V gene. The V segment lost 5 bases and the J segment 3 bases; nucleotides outside the gene matches: 9. The CDR3 nucleotides are TGTGCCAGCAGCCCTCAGCCAGGGGGGGACTATGGCTACACCTTC. It is translated as CASSPQPGGDYGYTF.

In this sample, this clonotype turned up many times. The chain recombines TRBV6-1 with TRBJ2-7; TRBD1 aligns across 8 bases. J was trimmed by 4 bases and V by 5 bases; bases with no gene match: 7. The V gene's germline CDR1 is MNHNS and CDR2 SASEGT. This CDR3 is built from 14 residues. CDR3 residues: CASSRETGVYEQYF. The CDR3 nucleotides are TGTGCCAGCAGTCGTGAGACAGGGGTATACGAGCAGTACTTC.